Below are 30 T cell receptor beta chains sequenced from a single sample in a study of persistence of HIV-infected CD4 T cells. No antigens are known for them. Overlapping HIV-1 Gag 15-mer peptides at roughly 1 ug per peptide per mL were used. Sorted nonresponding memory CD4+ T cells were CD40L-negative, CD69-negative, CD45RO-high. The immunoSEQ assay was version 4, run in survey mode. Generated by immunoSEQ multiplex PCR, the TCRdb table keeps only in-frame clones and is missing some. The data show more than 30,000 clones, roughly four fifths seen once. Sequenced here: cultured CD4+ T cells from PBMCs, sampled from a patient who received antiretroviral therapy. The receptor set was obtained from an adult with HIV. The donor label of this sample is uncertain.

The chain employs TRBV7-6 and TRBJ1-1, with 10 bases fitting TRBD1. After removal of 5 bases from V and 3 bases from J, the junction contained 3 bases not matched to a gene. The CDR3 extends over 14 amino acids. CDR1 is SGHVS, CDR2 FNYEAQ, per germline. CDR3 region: CASSLGTGDTEAFF. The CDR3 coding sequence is TGTGCCAGCAGCCTTGGGACAGGGGACACTGAAGCTTTCTTT.

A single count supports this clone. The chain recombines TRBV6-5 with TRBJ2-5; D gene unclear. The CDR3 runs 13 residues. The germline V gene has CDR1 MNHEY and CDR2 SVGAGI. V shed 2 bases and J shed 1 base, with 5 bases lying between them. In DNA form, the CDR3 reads TGTGCCAGCAGTTACGTGTTCCAAGAGACCCAGTACTTC. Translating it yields CASSYVFQETQYF.

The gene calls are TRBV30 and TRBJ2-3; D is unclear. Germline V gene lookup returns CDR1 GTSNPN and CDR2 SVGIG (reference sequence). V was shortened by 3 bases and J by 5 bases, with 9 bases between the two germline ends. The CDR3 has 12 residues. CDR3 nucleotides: TGTGCCTGGAGCAGGCATTTAGATACGCAGTATTTT. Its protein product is CAWSRHLDTQYF.

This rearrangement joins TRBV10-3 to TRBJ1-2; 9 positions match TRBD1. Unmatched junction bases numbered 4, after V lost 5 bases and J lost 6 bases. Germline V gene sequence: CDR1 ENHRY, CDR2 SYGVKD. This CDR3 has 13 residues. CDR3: CAISWTGDDGYTF. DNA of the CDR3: TGTGCCATCAGTTGGACAGGGGATGATGGCTACACCTTC.

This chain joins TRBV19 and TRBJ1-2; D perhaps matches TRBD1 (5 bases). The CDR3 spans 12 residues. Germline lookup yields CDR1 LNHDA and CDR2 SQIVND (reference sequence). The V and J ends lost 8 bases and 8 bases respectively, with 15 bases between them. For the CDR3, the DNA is TGTGCCAGTCAACCCAGGGCGGGAGGCTACACCTTC. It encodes CASQPRAGGYTF.

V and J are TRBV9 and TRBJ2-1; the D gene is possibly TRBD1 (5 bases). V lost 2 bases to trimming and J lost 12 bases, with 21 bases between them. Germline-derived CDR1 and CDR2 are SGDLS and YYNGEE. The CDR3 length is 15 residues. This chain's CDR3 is CASSVQLWGQAGQFF. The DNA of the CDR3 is TGTGCCAGCAGCGTCCAACTTTGGGGCCAGGCCGGGCAGTTCTTC.

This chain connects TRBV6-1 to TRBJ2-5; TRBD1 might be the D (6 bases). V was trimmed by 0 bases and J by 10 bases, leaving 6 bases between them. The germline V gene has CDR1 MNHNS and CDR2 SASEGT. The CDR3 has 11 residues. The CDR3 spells CASSEAGGQYF. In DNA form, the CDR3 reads TGTGCCAGCAGTGAAGCAGGGGGCCAGTACTTC.

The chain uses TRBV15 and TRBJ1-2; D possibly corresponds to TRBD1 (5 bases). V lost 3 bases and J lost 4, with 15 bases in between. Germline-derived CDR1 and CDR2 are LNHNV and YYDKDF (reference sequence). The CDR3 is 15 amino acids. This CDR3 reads CATSRDIGSVYGYTF. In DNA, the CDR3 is TGTGCCACCAGCAGGGACATAGGGTCGGTCTATGGCTACACCTTC.

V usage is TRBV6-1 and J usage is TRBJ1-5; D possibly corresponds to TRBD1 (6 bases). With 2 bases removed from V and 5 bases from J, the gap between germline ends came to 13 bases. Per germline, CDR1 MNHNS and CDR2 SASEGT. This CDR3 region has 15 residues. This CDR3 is CASSESGTGHQPQHF. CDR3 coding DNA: TGTGCCAGCAGTGAAAGTGGCACAGGGCATCAGCCCCAGCATTTT.

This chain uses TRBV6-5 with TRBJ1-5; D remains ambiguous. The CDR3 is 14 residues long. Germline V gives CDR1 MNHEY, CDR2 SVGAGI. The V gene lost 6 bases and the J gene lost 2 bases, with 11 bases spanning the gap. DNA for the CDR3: TGTGCCAGCAGCCTTCGGGGAGGCAATCAGCCCCAGCATTTT. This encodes CASSLRGGNQPQHF.

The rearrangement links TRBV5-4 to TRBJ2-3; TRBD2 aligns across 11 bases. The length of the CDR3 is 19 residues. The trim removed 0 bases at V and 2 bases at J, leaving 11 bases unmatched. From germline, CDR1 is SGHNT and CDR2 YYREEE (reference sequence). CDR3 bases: TGTGCCAGCAGCTTGGCCGTTGGTCTAGCGGGGGGTCTCACAGATACGCAGTATTTT. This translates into CASSLAVGLAGGLTDTQYF.

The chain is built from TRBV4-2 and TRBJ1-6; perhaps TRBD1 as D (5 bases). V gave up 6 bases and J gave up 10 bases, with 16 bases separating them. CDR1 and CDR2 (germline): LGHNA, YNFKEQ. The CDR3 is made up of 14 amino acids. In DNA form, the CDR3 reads TGTGCCAGCAGGGGTGATGGGGGAAACTCACCCCTCCACTTT. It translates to CASRGDGGNSPLHF.

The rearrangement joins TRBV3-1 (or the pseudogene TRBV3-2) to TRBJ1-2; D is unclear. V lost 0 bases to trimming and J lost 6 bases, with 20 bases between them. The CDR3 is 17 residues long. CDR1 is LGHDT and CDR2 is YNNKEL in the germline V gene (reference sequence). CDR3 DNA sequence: TGTGCCAGCAGCCAAGAGGGGATGGCGGGGTTTCACGATGGCTACACCTTC. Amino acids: CASSQEGMAGFHDGYTF.

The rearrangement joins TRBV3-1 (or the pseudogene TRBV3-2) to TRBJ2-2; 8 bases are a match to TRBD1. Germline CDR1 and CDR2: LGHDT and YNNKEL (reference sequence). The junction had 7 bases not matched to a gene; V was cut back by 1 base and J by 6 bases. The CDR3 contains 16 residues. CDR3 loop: CASSQGDRGFPGELFF. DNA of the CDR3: TGTGCCAGCAGCCAAGGAGACAGGGGCTTCCCCGGGGAGCTGTTTTTT.

The CDR3 sequence: CASSPGIRGYTF. The CDR3 nucleotides are TGTGCCAGCAGTCCGGGGATTCGAGGCTACACCTTC. This chain connects TRBV6-2 or TRBV6-3 to TRBJ1-2; D call uncertain. This CDR3 region has 12 residues. Germline V gene lookup returns CDR1 MNHEY and CDR2 SVGEGT. V lost 5 bases, J lost 8 bases, and 12 bases lay in between.

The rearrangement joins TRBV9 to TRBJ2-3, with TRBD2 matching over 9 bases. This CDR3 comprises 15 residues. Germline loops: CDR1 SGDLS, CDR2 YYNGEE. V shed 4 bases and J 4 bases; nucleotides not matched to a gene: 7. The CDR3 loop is CASSPWRGGADTQYF. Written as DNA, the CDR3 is TGTGCCAGCAGCCCATGGCGGGGGGGAGCAGATACGCAGTATTTT.

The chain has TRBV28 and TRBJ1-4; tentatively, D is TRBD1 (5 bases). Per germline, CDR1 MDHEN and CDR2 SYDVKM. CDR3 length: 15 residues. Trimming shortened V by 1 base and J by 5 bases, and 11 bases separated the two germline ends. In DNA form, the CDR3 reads TGTGCCAGCAGTTTATCAGTGGCAGGGAATGAAAAACTGTTTTTT. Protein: CASSLSVAGNEKLFF.

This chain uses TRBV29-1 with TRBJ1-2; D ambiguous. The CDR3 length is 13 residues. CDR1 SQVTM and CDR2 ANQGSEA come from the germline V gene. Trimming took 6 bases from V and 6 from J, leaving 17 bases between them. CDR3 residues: CSVDPTRSNGYTF. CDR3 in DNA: TGCAGCGTGGATCCGACACGGAGTAATGGCTACACCTTC.

CDR3 in DNA: TGTGCCAGCAGTTTCTCTAAGCTTTCCTACGAGCAGTACTTC. Residues: CASSFSKLSYEQYF. V is TRBV27 and J is TRBJ2-7; D gene uncertain. This CDR3 comprises 14 residues. CDR1 MNHEY and CDR2 SMNVEV come from the germline V gene (reference sequence). Trimming removed 3 bases at V and 1 base at J, with 10 bases between.

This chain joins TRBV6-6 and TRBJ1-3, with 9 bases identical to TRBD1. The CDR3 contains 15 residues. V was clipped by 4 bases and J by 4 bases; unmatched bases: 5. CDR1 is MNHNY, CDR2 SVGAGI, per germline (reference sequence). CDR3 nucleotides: TGTGCCAGCAGTTCGCCACAGGGGGCGGGAAACACCATATATTTT. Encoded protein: CASSSPQGAGNTIYF.

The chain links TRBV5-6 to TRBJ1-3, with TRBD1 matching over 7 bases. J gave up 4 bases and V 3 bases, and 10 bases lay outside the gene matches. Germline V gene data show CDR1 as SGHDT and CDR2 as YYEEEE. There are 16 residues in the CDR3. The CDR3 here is CASSSTPRQGGNTIYF. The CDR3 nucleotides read TGTGCCAGCAGCTCGACGCCACGACAGGGCGGAAACACCATATATTTT. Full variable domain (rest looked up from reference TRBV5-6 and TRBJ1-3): DAGVTQSPTHLIKTRGQQVTLRCSPKSGHDTVSWYQQALGQGPQFIFQYYEEEERQRGNFPDRFSGHQFPNYSSELNVNALLLGDSALYLCASSSTPRQGGNTIYFGEGSWLTVV.

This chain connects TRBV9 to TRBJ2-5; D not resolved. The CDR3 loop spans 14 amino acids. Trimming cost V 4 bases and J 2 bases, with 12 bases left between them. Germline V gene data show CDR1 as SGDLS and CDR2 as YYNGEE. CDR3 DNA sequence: TGTGCCAGCAGCCCCCCTTTTAATCAAGAGACCCAGTACTTC. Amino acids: CASSPPFNQETQYF.

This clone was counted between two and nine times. CDR3 in amino acids: CASAGRGESWNEQFF. For the CDR3, the DNA is TGCGCCAGCGCGGGACGGGGGGAGTCTTGGAATGAGCAGTTCTTC. The chain couples TRBV4-1 to TRBJ2-1, with TRBD2 identical over 7 bases. CDR3 length: 15 residues. V dropped 8 bases and J dropped 7; count of bases not matched to a gene: 14. Germline CDR1 is MGHRA and CDR2 is YSYEKL.

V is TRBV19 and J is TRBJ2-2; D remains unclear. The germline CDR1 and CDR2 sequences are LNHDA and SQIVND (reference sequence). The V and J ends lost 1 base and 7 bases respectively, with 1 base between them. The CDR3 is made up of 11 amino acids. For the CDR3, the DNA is TGTGCCAGTAGTATAGTCGGGGAGCTGTTTTTT. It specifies CASSIVGELFF. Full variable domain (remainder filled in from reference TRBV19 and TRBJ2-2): DGGITQSPKYLFRKEGQNVTLSCEQNLNHDAMYWYRQDPGQGLRLIYYSQIVNDFQKGDIAEGYSVSREKKESFPLTVTSAQKNPTAFYLCASSIVGELFFGEGSRLTVL.

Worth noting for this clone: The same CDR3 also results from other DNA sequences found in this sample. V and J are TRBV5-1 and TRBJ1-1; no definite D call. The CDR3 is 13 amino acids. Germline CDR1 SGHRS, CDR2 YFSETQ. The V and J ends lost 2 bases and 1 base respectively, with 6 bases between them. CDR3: CASSFGSNTEAFF. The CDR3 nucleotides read TGCGCCAGCAGCTTTGGCTCGAACACTGAAGCTTTCTTT.

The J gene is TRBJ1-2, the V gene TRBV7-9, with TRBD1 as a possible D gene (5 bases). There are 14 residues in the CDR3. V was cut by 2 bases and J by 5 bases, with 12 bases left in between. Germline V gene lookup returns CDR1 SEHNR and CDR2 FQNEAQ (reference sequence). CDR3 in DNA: TGTGCCAGCAGCTTATCCCTTCAGGGATATGGCTACACCTTC. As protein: CASSLSLQGYGYTF.

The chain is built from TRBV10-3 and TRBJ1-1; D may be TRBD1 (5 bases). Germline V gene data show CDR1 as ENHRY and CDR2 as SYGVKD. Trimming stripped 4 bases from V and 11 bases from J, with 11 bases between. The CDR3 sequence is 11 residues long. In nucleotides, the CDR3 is TGTGCCATCAGTGCTCAGGGAGTTGCTTTCTTT. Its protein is CAISAQGVAFF.

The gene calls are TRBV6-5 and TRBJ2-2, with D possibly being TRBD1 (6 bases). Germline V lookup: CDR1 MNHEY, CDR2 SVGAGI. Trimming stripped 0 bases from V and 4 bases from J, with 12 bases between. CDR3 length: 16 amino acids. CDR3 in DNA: TGTGCCAGCAGTTACTCGGCAGGGGTAGGCACCGGGGAGCTGTTTTTT. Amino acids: CASSYSAGVGTGELFF.

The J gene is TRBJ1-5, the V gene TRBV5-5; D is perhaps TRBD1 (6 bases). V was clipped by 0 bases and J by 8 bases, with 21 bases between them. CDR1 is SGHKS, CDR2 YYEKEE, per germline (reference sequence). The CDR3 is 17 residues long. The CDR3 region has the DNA TGTGCCAGCAGCTTGGTTTTAGGGGGTCAATATGGTGAGCCCCAGCATTTT. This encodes CASSLVLGGQYGEPQHF.

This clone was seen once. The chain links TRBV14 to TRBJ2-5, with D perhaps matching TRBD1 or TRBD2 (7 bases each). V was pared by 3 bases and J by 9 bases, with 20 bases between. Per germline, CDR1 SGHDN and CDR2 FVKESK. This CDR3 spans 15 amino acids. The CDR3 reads CASSQAGGAPRAQYF. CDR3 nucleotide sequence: TGTGCCAGCAGCCAGGCAGGGGGGGCCCCCAGGGCCCAGTACTTC.